This T cell receptor beta chain originates from a study of blood T cells in healthy people across ages. Findings of the study overall: Significant beta diversity loss was already apparent by age approximately 38, declining roughly linearly. The diversity estimates, figures obtained from one million T cells, were considered underestimates.

This CDR3 has 12 amino acids. Between the trimmed V and J ends, which lost 8 bases and 5 bases, there was a span of 13 bases. A second PCR of roughly 6 to 12 cycles used a sample-barcoded 5' primer and a J-beta primer mix. MiXCR, applied by TCRdb to the 5' RACE reads, yields one record per CDR3 protein. The sample has under 1 million distinct CDR3 sequences, approximately 48% seen once. As to this clonotype: Its antigen is still unknown.

Sequencing was done on a sample of blood. The V gene is TRBV12-3 or TRBV12-4, the J gene TRBJ2-7; no reliable D call. The source is a man between 60 and 70 years old in good health. Written as DNA, the CDR3 is TGTGCCAGCCCGGGTAGGAGCCACGAGCAGTACTTC. This translates into CASPGRSHEQYF.